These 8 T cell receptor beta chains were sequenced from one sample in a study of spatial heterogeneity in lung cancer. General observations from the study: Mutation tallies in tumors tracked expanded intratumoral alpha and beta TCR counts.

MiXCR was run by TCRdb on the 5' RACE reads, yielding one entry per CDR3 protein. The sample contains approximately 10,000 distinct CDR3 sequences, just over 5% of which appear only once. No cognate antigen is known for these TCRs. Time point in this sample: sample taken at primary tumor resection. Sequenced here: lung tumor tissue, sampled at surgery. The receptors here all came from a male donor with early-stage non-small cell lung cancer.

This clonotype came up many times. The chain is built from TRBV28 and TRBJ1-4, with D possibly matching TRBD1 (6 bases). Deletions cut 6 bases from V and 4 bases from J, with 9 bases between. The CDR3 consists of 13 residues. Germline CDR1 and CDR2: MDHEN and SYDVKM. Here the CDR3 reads CASRGGGNEKLFF. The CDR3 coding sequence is TGTGCCAGCAGGGGAGGGGGTAATGAAAAACTGTTTTTT.

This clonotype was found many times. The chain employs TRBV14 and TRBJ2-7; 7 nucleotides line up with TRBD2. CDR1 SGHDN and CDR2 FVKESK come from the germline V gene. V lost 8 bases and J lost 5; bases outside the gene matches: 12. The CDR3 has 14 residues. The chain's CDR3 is CASDLAAVGHEQYF. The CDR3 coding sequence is TGTGCCAGCGACCTAGCGGCAGTAGGTCACGAGCAGTACTTC.

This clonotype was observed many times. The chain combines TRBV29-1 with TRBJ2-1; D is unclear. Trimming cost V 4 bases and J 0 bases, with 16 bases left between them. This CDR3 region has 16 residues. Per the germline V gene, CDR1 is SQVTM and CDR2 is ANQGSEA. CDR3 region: CSVAPPDRSSYNEQFF. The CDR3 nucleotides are TGCAGCGTTGCCCCCCCGGATAGGAGCTCCTACAATGAGCAGTTCTTC.

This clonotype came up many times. The CDR3 region is CAISDSYDGNYGYTF. The CDR3 DNA sequence: TGTGCCATCAGTGATTCATACGACGGAAACTATGGCTACACCTTC. This rearrangement joins TRBV10-3 to TRBJ1-2; D is unresolved. The CDR3 runs 15 residues. The V gene lost 3 bases and the J gene lost 2 bases, with 13 bases spanning the gap. The germline V gene has CDR1 ENHRY and CDR2 SYGVKD.

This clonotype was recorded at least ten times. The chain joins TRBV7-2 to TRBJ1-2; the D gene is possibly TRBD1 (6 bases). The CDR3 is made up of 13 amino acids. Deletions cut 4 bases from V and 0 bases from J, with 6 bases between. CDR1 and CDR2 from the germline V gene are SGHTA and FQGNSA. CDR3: CASSSGANYGYTF. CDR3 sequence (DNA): TGTGCCAGCAGCTCAGGGGCTAACTATGGCTACACCTTC.

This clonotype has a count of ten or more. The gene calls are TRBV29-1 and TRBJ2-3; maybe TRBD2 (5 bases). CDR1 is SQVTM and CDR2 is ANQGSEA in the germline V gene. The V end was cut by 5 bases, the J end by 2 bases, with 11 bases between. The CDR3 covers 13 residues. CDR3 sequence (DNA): TGCAGCGTTAAGAGGGTTGACACAGATACGCAGTATTTT. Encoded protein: CSVKRVDTDTQYF.

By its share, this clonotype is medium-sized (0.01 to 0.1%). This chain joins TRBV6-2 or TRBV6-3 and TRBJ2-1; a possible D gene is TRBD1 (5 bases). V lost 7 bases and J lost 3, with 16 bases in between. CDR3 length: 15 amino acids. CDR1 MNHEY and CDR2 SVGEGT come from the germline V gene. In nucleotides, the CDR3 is TGTGCCAGCATAGGGGCGGCGTCTTTCTACAATGAGCAGTTCTTC. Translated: CASIGAASFYNEQFF.

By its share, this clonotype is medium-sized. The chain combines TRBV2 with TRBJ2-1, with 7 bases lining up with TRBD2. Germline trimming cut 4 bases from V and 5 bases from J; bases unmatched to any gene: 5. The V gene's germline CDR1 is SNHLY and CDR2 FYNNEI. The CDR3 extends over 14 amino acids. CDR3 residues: CASSVGGSHNEQFF. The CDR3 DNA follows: TGTGCCAGCAGTGTAGGCGGGAGCCACAATGAGCAGTTCTTC.